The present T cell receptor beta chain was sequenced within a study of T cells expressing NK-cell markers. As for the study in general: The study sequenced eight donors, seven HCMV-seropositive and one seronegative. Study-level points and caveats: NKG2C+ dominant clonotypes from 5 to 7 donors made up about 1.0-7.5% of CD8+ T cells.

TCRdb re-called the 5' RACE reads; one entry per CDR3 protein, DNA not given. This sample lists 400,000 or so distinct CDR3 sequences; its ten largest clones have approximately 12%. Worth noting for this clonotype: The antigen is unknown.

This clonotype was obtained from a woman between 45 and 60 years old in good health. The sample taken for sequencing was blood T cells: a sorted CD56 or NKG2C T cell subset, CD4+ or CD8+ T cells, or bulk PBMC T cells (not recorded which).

The CDR3: CASSLGLGYDEQFF. This chain links TRBV7-8 with TRBJ2-1; with no DNA, the TCRdb D assignment of TRBD2 cannot be verified. Germline CDR1 and CDR2: SGHVS and FQNEAQ. The CDR3 extends over 14 amino acids.